This T cell receptor beta chain was recovered during a study of T cells in tuberculosis. Germline CDR1 is SGHTA and CDR2 is FQGNSA. The CDR3 sequence is 13 residues long. Losses at the gene ends were 10 bases for V and 5 bases for J; bases not matched to a gene: 7. Measured with immunoSEQ multiplex PCR; TCRdb has only the in-frame clones, and not every one. The data contain 25,000 to 35,000 clones, just under 97% of them singletons. This sequence originates from a donor between 5 and 29 years old with latent tuberculosis or without tuberculosis infection. This chain uses TRBV7-2 with TRBJ2-5, with 10 bases aligning to TRBD2. Sequenced: PBMCs. The CDR3 bases are TGTGCCACATCTAGCGGGGGCCCCGAGACCCAGTACTTC. Its translation: CATSSGGPETQYF.